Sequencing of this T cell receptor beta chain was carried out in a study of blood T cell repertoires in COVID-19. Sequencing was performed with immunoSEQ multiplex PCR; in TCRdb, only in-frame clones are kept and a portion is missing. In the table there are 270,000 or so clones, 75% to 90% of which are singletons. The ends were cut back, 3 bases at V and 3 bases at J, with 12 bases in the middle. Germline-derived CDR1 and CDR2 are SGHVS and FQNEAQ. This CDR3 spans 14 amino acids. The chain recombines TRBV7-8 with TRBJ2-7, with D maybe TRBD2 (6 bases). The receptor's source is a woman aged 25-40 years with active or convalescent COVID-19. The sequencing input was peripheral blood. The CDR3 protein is CASSLAAGIYEQYF. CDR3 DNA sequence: TGTGCCAGCAGCTTGGCGGCGGGGATCTACGAGCAGTACTTC. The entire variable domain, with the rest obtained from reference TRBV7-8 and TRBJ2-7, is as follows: GAGVSQSPRYKVAKRGQDVALRCDPISGHVSLFWYQQALGQGPEFLTYFQNEAQLDKSGLPSDRFFAERPEGSVSTLKIQRTQQEDSAVYLCASSLAAGIYEQYFGPGTRLTVT.